This T cell receptor beta chain was sequenced in a study of T cells after somatic rescue of genetic block. Only one count was recorded for this clone. Repertoires were generated with immunoSEQ multiplex PCR, while TCRdb's copy carries only in-frame clones and drops some. The profile shows 45,000 to 70,000 clones, approximately 96% of them singletons. The CDR3 extends over 15 amino acids. Germline V CDR1 and CDR2: LNHDA, SQIVND (reference sequence). V was clipped by 5 bases and J by 8 bases; unmatched bases: 13. The gene calls are TRBV19 and TRBJ1-1; TRBD1 matches at 8 bases. The source is a child less than two years old. The sequencing input was peripheral blood mononuclear cells (PBMCs). In nucleotides, the CDR3 is TGTGCCAGTAGTGGACAGGGCTCGTGGGGCTCGGAAGCTTTCTTT. Its protein is CASSGQGSWGSEAFF.